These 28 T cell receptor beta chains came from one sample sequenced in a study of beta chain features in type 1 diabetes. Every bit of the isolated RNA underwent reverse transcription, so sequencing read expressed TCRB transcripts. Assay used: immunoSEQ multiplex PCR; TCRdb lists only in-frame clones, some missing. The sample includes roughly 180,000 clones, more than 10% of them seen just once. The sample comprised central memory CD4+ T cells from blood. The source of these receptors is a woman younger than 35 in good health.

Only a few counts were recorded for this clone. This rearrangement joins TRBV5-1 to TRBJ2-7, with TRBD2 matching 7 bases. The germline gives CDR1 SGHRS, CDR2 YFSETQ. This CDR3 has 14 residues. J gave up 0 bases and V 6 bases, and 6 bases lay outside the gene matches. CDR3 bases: TGCGCCAGCACCAGCGGGGTTCTCTCCTACGAGCAGTACTTC. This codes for CASTSGVLSYEQYF.

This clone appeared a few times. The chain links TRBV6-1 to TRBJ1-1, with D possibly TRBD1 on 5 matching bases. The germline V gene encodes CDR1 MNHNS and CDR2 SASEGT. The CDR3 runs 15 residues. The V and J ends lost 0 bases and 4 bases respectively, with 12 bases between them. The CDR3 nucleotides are TGTGCCAGCAGTGAAGCGCTGGGGGGGAGCACTGAAGCTTTCTTT. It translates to CASSEALGGSTEAFF.

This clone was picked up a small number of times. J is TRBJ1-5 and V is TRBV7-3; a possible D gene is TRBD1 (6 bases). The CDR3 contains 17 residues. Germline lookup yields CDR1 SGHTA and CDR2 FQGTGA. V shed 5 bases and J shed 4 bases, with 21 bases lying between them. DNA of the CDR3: TGTGCCAGCAGCCCCGTCCGAGCAGGGGCAATTAATCAGCCCCAGCATTTT. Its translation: CASSPVRAGAINQPQHF.

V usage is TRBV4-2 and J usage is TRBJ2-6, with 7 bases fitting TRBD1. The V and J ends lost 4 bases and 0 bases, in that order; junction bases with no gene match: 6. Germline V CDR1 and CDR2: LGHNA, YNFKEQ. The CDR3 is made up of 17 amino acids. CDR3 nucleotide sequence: TGTGCCAGCAGCCCCGGGACAGCCAGCTCTGGGGCCAACGTCCTGACTTTC. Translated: CASSPGTASSGANVLTF.

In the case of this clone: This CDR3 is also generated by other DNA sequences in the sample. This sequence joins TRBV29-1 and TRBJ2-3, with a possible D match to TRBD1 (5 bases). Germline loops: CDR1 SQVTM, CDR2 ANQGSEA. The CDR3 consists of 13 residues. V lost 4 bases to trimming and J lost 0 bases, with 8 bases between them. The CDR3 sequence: CSVGQSSTDTQYF. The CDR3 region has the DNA TGCAGCGTTGGACAGTCTAGCACAGATACGCAGTATTTT.

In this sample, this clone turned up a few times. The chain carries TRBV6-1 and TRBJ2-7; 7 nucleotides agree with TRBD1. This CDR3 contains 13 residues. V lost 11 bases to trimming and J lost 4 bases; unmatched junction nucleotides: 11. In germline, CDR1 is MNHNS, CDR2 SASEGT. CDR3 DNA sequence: TGTGCCCTAGGGACAGTGCATCGATACGAGCAGTACTTC. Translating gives CALGTVHRYEQYF.

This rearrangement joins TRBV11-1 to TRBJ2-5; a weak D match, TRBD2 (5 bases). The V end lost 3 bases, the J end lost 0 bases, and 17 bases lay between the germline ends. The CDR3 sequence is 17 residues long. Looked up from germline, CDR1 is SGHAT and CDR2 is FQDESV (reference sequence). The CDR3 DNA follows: TGTGCCAGCAGCTTCGGAGGTGCTCTAAGGTACCAAGAGACCCAGTACTTC. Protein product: CASSFGGALRYQETQYF.

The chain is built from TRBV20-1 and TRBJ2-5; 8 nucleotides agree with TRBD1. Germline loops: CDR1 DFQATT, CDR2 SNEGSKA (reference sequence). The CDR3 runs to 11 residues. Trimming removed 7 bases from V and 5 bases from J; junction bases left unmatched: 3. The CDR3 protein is CSGQGLETQYF. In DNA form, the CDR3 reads TGCAGTGGACAGGGGTTGGAGACCCAGTACTTC.

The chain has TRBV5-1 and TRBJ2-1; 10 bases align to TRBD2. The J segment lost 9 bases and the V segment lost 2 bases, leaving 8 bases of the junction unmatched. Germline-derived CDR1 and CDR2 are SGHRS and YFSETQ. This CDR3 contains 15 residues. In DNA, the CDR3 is TGCGCCAGCAGCTTTAGCCTAGCGGGAGAGGGTGAGCAGTTCTTC. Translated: CASSFSLAGEGEQFF.

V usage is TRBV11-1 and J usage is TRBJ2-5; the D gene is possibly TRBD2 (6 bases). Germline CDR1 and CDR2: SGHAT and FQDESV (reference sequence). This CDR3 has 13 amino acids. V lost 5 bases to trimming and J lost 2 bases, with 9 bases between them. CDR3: CASSRDFQETQYF. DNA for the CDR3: TGTGCCAGCAGCCGGGACTTTCAAGAGACCCAGTACTTC.

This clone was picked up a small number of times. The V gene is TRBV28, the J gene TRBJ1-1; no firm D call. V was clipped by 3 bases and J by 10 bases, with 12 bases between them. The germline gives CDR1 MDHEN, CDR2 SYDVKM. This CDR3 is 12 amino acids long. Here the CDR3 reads CASSFEGWGAFF. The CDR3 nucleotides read TGTGCCAGCAGTTTCGAGGGATGGGGAGCTTTCTTT.

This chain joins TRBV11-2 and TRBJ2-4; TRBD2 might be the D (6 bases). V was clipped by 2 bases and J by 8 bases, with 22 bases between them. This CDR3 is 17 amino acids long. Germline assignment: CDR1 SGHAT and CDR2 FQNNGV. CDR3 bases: TGTGCCAGCAGCTTACAGGACACCAGACTAGGTCCGTACATTCAGTACTTC. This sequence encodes CASSLQDTRLGPYIQYF.

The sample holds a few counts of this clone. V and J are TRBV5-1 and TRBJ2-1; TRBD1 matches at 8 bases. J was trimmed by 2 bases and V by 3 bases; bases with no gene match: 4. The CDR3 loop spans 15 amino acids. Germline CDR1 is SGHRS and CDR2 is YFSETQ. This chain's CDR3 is CASSSQGATYNEQFF. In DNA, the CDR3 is TGCGCCAGCAGCTCCCAGGGGGCCACCTACAATGAGCAGTTCTTC.

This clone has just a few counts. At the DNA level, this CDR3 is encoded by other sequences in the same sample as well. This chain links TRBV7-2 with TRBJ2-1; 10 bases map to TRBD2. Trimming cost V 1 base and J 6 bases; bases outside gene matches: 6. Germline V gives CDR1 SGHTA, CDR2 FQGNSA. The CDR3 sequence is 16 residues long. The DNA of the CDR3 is TGTGCCAGCAGCTTAGGTCGTCTAGCGGGAGTCAATGAGCAGTTCTTC. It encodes CASSLGRLAGVNEQFF. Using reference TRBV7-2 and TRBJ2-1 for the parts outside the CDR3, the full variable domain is GAGVSQSPSNKVTEKGKDVELRCDPISGHTALYWYRQSLGQGLEFLIYFQGNSAPDKSGLPSDRFSAERTGGSVSTLTIQRTQQEDSAVYLCASSLGRLAGVNEQFFGPGTRLTVL.

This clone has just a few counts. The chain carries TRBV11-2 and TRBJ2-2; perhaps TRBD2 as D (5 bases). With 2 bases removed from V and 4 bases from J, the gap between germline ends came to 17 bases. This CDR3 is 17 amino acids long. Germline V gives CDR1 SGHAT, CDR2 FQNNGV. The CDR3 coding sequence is TGTGCCAGCAGCTTAAAGTCCCGAGGGCTGGTCACCGGGGAGCTGTTTTTT. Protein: CASSLKSRGLVTGELFF.

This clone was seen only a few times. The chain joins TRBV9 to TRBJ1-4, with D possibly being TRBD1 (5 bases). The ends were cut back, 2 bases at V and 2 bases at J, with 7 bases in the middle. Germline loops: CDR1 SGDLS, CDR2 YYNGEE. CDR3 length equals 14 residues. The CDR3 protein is CASSVSGTNEKLFF. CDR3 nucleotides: TGTGCCAGCAGCGTTTCAGGGACTAATGAAAAACTGTTTTTT.

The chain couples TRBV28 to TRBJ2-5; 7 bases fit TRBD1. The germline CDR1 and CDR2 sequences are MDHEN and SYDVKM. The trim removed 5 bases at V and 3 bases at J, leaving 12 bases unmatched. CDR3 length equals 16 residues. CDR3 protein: CASSQPHRDREETQYF. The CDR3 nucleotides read TGTGCCAGCAGTCAACCCCACCGGGACAGAGAAGAGACCCAGTACTTC.

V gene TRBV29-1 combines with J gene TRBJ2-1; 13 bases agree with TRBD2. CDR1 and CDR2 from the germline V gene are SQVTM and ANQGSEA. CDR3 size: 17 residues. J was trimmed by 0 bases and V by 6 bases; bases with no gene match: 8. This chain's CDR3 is CSVAGLAGRSSYNEQFF. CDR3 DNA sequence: TGCAGCGTCGCGGGACTAGCGGGGCGTTCCTCCTACAATGAGCAGTTCTTC.

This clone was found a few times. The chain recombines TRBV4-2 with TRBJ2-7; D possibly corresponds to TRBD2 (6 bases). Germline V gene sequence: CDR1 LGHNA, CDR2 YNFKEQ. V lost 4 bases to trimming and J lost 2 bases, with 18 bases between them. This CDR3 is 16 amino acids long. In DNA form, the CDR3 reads TGTGCCAGCAGCCCCGGGGAGGCGCAGTTACCCTACGAGCAGTACTTC. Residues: CASSPGEAQLPYEQYF.

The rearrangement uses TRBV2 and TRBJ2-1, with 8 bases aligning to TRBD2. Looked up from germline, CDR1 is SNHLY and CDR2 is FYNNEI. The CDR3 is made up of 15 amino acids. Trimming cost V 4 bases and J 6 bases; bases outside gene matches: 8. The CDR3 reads CASSGQATSVNEQFF. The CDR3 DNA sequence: TGTGCCAGCAGTGGACAGGCGACTAGCGTCAATGAGCAGTTCTTC.

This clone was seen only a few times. The CDR3 nucleotides are TGCGCCAGCAGCCAAGAAGGCAGGGCTGTTGGAAACACCATATATTTT. Its protein product is CASSQEGRAVGNTIYF. The genes are TRBV4-3 and TRBJ1-3; D is possibly TRBD1 (5 bases). V was trimmed by 0 bases and J by 3 bases, leaving 12 bases between them. Germline CDR1 and CDR2: LGHNA and YSLEER. The CDR3 sequence is 16 residues long.

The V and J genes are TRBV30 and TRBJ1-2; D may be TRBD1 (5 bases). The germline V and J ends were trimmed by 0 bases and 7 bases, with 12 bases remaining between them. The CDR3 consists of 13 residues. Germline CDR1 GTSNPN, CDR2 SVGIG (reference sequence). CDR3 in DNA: TGTGCCTGGAGTGTAGCCAGGGTGGGTGGCTACACCTTC. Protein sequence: CAWSVARVGGYTF.

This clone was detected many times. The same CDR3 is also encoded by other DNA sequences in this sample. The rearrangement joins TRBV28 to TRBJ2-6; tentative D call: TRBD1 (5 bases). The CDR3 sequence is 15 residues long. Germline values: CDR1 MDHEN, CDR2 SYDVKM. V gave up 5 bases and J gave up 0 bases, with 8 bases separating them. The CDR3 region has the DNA TGTGCCAGCAGTCCCGACAGCTCTGGGGCCAACGTCCTGACTTTC. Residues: CASSPDSSGANVLTF.

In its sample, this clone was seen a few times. CDR3: CASSASGSTDTQYF. The DNA of the CDR3 is TGTGCCAGCAGCGCTAGCGGGAGCACAGATACGCAGTATTTT. The chain recombines TRBV7-3 with TRBJ2-3, with 8 bases matching TRBD2. This CDR3 has 14 amino acids. V shed 5 bases, J shed 0 bases, and the junction held 1 base outside the gene matches. Germline V lookup: CDR1 SGHTA, CDR2 FQGTGA.

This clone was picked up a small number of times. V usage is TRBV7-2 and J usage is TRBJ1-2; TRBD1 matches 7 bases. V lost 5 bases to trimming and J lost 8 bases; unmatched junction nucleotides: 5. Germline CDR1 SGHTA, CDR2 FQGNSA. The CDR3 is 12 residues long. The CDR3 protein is CASSRQGLGYTF. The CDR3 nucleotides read TGTGCCAGCAGCAGACAGGGATTAGGCTACACCTTC.

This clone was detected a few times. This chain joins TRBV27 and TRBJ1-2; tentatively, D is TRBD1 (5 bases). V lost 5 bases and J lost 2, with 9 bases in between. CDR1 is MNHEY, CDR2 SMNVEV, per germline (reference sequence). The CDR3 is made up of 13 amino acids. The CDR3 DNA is TGTGCCAGCAGTACGCGACAGAACTATGGCTACACCTTC. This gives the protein CASSTRQNYGYTF.

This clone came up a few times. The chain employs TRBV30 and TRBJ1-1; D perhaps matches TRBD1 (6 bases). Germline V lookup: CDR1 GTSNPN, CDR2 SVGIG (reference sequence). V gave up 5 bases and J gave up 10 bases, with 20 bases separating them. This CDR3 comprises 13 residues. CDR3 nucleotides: TGTGCCTGGGGGGACACCCCGGCGGGAGGAGCTTTCTTT. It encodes CAWGDTPAGGAFF.

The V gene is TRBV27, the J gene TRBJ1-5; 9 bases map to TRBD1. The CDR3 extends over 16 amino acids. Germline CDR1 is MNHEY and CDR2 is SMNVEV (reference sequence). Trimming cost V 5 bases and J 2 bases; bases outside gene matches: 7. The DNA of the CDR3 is TGTGCCAGCAGTAGCCCGGACAGGGGAGGCAATCAGCCCCAGCATTTT. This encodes CASSSPDRGGNQPQHF.